The 28 T cell receptor beta chains presented below share a single source sample, sequenced in a study of CDR3 diversity in severe acne. In TCRdb, the PCR reads were re-called with MiXCR into one record per CDR3 protein. The sample has 79,000 or so distinct CDR3 sequences; about 49% are singletons. Sequencing used blood. Source of these receptors: a male donor with severe acne vulgaris.

There are many counts of this clonotype. A much more abundant neighbour one base away suggests this may be a read error. The J gene is TRBJ2-1, the V gene TRBV27; no reliable D call. The CDR3 is 14 residues long. Germline loops: CDR1 MNHEY, CDR2 SMNVEV (reference sequence). The CDR3 sequence is CASSPRQVYDEQFF. As DNA, the CDR3 is TGTGCCAGCAGTCCACGACAAGTCTACGATGAGCAGTTCTTC.

The genes are TRBV7-6 and TRBJ2-7; TRBD2 aligns across 11 bases. The CDR3 is 15 amino acids. Germline trimming cut 5 bases from V and 6 bases from J; bases unmatched to any gene: 9. Germline V gene lookup returns CDR1 SGHVS and CDR2 FNYEAQ. The CDR3 nucleotides are TGTGCCAGCAGCCAAGGACTAGCGGGTGGGTCCGAGCAGTACTTC. This sequence encodes CASSQGLAGGSEQYF.

In its sample, this clonotype was seen many times. The chain employs TRBV6-2 or TRBV6-3 and TRBJ2-1; tentative D call: TRBD2 (5 bases). The CDR3 is made up of 13 amino acids. With 6 bases removed from V and 7 bases from J, the gap between germline ends came to 13 bases. The V gene's germline CDR1 is MNHEY and CDR2 SVGEGT. Written as DNA, the CDR3 is TGTGCCAGCAGCAAGCTACTAGTTAATGAGCAGTTCTTC. This translates into CASSKLLVNEQFF.

This chain uses TRBV10-2 with TRBJ1-1; D may be TRBD1 (6 bases). CDR1 is WSHSY, CDR2 SAAADI, per germline. The CDR3 has 11 residues. Trimming left V 8 bases short and J 8 bases short, with 12 bases between. The CDR3 DNA is TGCGCCAGCGGAGCAGGGGTCGAAGCTTTCTTT. It yields the protein CASGAGVEAFF.

The rearrangement joins TRBV10-3 to TRBJ2-7; D possibly corresponds to TRBD2 (6 bases). The V end lost 3 bases, the J end lost 3 bases, and 12 bases lay between the germline ends. CDR1 is ENHRY, CDR2 SYGVKD, per germline. The CDR3 is made up of 14 amino acids. The CDR3 DNA is TGTGCCATCAGTGATGGTGGGGGAGGCTACGAGCAGTACTTC. Translated, it gives CAISDGGGGYEQYF.

This clonotype came up many times. This chain connects TRBV5-6 to TRBJ1-1; D uncertain. The CDR3 contains 13 residues. The germline V gene encodes CDR1 SGHDT and CDR2 YYEEEE. V lost 0 bases, J lost 4 bases, and 7 bases lay in between. CDR3 nucleotides: TGTGCCAGCAGCTTGGTAAGTCGCACTGAAGCTTTCTTT. Its protein is CASSLVSRTEAFF.

For this clonotype: The conserved phenylalanine or tryptophan is not found at the CDR3 terminus, so this likely reflects a read error. The chain employs TRBV4-1 and TRBJ2-5; a possible D gene is TRBD2 (5 bases). The V end lost 1 base, the J end lost 5 bases, and 11 bases lay between the germline ends. CDR1 MGHRA and CDR2 YSYEKL come from the germline V gene. The CDR3 runs to 14 residues. CDR3 protein: CASSQASGMETQYL. In DNA form, the CDR3 reads TGCGCCAGCAGCCAAGCGTCGGGAATGGAGACCCAGTACCTC.

This clonotype was observed a handful of times. This chain connects TRBV6-2 or TRBV6-3 to TRBJ2-3; D call uncertain. The CDR3 covers 14 residues. Trimming took 2 bases from V and 4 from J, leaving 10 bases between them. Germline loops: CDR1 MNHEY, CDR2 SVGEGT. In DNA form, the CDR3 reads TGTGCCAGCAGTTACGCTGGTAGCTCAGATACGCAGTATTTT. Translating it yields CASSYAGSSDTQYF.

The chain carries TRBV4-3 and TRBJ2-7; D gene ambiguous. The germline V gene encodes CDR1 LGHNA and CDR2 YSLEER. The CDR3 spans 16 residues. With 0 bases removed from V and 6 bases from J, the gap between germline ends came to 18 bases. Here the CDR3 DNA reads TGCGCCAGCAGCCAAGATCGATCATGGTCCTCGGGCGAGCAGTACTTC. It is translated as CASSQDRSWSSGEQYF.

This clonotype was seen once. The V gene is TRBV12-3 or TRBV12-4, the J gene TRBJ2-5, with D tentatively TRBD1 (5 bases). This CDR3 contains 13 residues. V lost 3 bases and J 6 bases, leaving 11 bases between the germline ends. CDR3 coding DNA: TGTGCCAGCAGTTTCCAGGGAAGGAAGACCCAGTACTTC. Translating gives CASSFQGRKTQYF.

This rearrangement joins TRBV24-1 to TRBJ2-7, with TRBD1 matching 7 bases. The ends lost 4 bases at V and 0 bases at J; junction bases unmatched: 5. Germline CDR1 is KGHDR and CDR2 is SFDVKD. The CDR3 is made up of 15 amino acids. CDR3 sequence: CATSDGDSLSYEQYF. CDR3 sequence (DNA): TGTGCCACCAGTGACGGGGACAGCCTCTCCTACGAGCAGTACTTC.

In regard to this clonotype: A much larger clone is a single base away; this may be a read error. The chain carries TRBV10-2 and TRBJ2-1, with 10 nucleotides matching TRBD1. V was pared by 7 bases and J by 8 bases, with 5 bases of the junction left unmatched. The CDR3 runs to 13 residues. Germline V gives CDR1 WSHSY, CDR2 SAAADI. CDR3 in amino acids: CASNYDRGHEQFF. The CDR3 region has the DNA TGCGCCAGCAATTATGACAGGGGGCATGAGCAGTTCTTC.

This rearrangement joins TRBV11-2 to TRBJ2-3; 7 nucleotides align to TRBD1. Looked up from germline, CDR1 is SGHAT and CDR2 is FQNNGV. This CDR3 spans 17 amino acids. J lost 2 bases, V lost 4 bases, and 12 bases had no gene match. The CDR3 coding sequence is TGTGCCAGCAGCTCAGGCGGACAGGCCTATTTCACAGATACGCAGTATTTT. The encoded protein is CASSSGGQAYFTDTQYF.

CDR3 nucleotide sequence: TGTGCCAGCAAAACAGCTAATCAGCCCCAGCATTTT. This encodes CASKTANQPQHF. The V call is TRBV28, the J call TRBJ1-5; D not certain. V was clipped by 7 bases and J by 4 bases, with 8 bases between them. In germline, CDR1 is MDHEN, CDR2 SYDVKM. The CDR3 consists of 12 residues.

A few counts support this clonotype. J is TRBJ2-1 and V is TRBV11-3, with 15 bases identical to TRBD2. The germline gives CDR1 SGHNT, CDR2 YENEEA. The V gene end was trimmed by 4 bases and the J gene end by 8 bases; junction bases not matched to a gene: 6. The CDR3 runs 16 residues. The CDR3 DNA is TGTGCCAGCAGCTCTGGACTAGCGGGGGGGCGTGATGAGCAGTTCTTC. Amino acid sequence: CASSSGLAGGRDEQFF.

This clonotype was found many times. V gene TRBV4-3 combines with J gene TRBJ2-2, with D unclear. V was clipped by 0 bases and J by 3 bases, with 8 bases between them. Germline values: CDR1 LGHNA, CDR2 YSLEER. This CDR3 has 15 amino acids. CDR3 sequence reads: CASSQDPAYTGELFF. CDR3 nucleotides: TGCGCCAGCAGCCAAGATCCGGCATACACCGGGGAGCTGTTTTTT.

This CDR3 is CASSKGLADLVYEQYF. The DNA of the CDR3 is TGTGCCAGCAGCAAAGGACTAGCGGATTTAGTCTACGAGCAGTACTTC. This chain joins TRBV25-1 and TRBJ2-7; 10 bases align to TRBD2. Germline-derived CDR1 and CDR2 are MGHDK and SYGVNS. The CDR3 spans 16 residues. J lost 3 bases, V lost 6 bases, and 11 bases had no gene match.

The chain recombines TRBV20-1 with TRBJ1-6, with 10 bases that match TRBD1. The V segment lost 0 bases and the J segment 9 bases; nucleotides outside the gene matches: 8. Per germline, CDR1 DFQATT and CDR2 SNEGSKA (reference sequence). The CDR3 runs to 16 residues. The CDR3 DNA follows: TGCAGTGCTAGAGACAAACTGGGACAGGGGAGTTCACCCCTCCACTTT. This sequence encodes CSARDKLGQGSSPLHF.

The V call is TRBV7-2, the J call TRBJ2-5, with 12 bases aligning to TRBD2. V trimming: 3 bases; J trimming: 5 bases; junction bases outside the gene matches: 4. This CDR3 has 15 amino acids. Germline values: CDR1 SGHTA, CDR2 FQGNSA. The chain's CDR3 is CASSFRLAGAETQYF. CDR3 coding DNA: TGTGCCAGCAGCTTCCGACTAGCGGGAGCTGAGACCCAGTACTTC.

Comment on this clonotype: Given the absence of the conserved phenylalanine or tryptophan at the CDR3 end, a read error is likely. The J gene is TRBJ2-1, the V gene TRBV9; possibly TRBD1 or TRBD2 for D (5 bases each). The CDR3 covers 14 residues. The ends were cut back, 2 bases at V and 8 bases at J, with 14 bases in the middle. Germline lookup yields CDR1 SGDLS and CDR2 YYNGEE. The CDR3 reads CASSVGEFRDEQFL. CDR3 DNA sequence: TGTGCCAGCAGCGTGGGGGAGTTTAGGGATGAGCAGTTCCTC.

Ten or more counts support this clonotype. The chain carries TRBV2 and TRBJ2-3; no clear D. The CDR3 sequence is 14 residues long. CDR1 and CDR2 from the germline V gene are SNHLY and FYNNEI. V lost 5 bases and J lost 0, with 9 bases in between. CDR3 nucleotide sequence: TGTGCCAGCAGTAGGGCAGCAAGCACAGATACGCAGTATTTT. Encoded protein: CASSRAASTDTQYF.

The J gene is TRBJ2-7, the V gene TRBV5-4; 7 bases are shared with TRBD1. This CDR3 spans 15 amino acids. J was trimmed by 3 bases and V by 4 bases; bases with no gene match: 10. CDR1 is SGHNT, CDR2 YYREEE, per germline (reference sequence). The CDR3: CASSLPTGPNYEQYF. Here the CDR3 DNA reads TGTGCCAGCAGCCTCCCGACAGGGCCTAACTACGAGCAGTACTTC.

This rearrangement joins TRBV15 to TRBJ1-1, with D uncertain. This CDR3 has 14 amino acids. Trimming took 0 bases from V and 1 from J, leaving 6 bases between them. The germline V gene encodes CDR1 LNHNV and CDR2 YYDKDF (reference sequence). CDR3 in amino acids: CATSRDHQNTEAFF. CDR3 nucleotide sequence: TGTGCCACCAGCAGAGATCACCAGAACACTGAAGCTTTCTTT.

This clonotype was picked up a small number of times. The V call is TRBV4-3, the J call TRBJ2-2; 12 bases align to TRBD2. Germline trimming cut 0 bases from V and 4 bases from J; bases unmatched to any gene: 6. Germline V CDR1 and CDR2: LGHNA, YSLEER. This CDR3 has 18 amino acids. The CDR3 nucleotides read TGCGCCAGCAGCCAAGATCAAACTAGCGGGGGGCTCACCGGGGAGCTGTTTTTT. Its protein product is CASSQDQTSGGLTGELFF.

The chain uses TRBV2 and TRBJ2-2; 7 bases map to TRBD1. V shed 3 bases and J 6 bases; nucleotides not matched to a gene: 10. Germline V gene lookup returns CDR1 SNHLY and CDR2 FYNNEI. This CDR3 spans 16 amino acids. In DNA form, the CDR3 reads TGTGCCAGCAGTGATTCGAGGGGGCGAATGTCCGGGGAGCTGTTTTTT. Translated, it gives CASSDSRGRMSGELFF.

This clonotype appeared many times. One base away lies a much larger clone, so this may be a sequencing read error. The chain combines TRBV4-1 with TRBJ2-1, with a tentative D call TRBD2 (5 bases). The CDR3 loop spans 15 amino acids. With 5 bases removed from V and 6 bases from J, the gap between germline ends came to 17 bases. Germline assignment: CDR1 MGHRA and CDR2 YSYEKL. In DNA form, the CDR3 reads TGCGCCAGCAGCGAATATAGTGGAGGTAGCAATGAGCAGTTCTTC. This gives the protein CASSEYSGGSNEQFF.

This clonotype was detected many times. The chain joins TRBV28 to TRBJ2-7; D is ambiguous. Germline CDR1 and CDR2: MDHEN and SYDVKM. Trimming took off 3 bases at V and 2 bases at J, with 11 bases between the two ends. The CDR3 has 14 residues. CDR3 coding DNA: TGTGCCAGCAGTTTTATGGACCGGACCTACGAGCAGTACTTC. Its protein is CASSFMDRTYEQYF. The whole variable domain, filled in from reference TRBV28 and TRBJ2-7, reads DVKVTQSSRYLVKRTGEKVFLECVQDMDHENMFWYRQDPGLGLRLIYFSYDVKMKEKGDIPEGYSVSREKKERFSLILESASTNQTSMYLCASSFMDRTYEQYFGPGTRLTVT.

CDR3 loop: CASSLGGGAEQYF. In DNA, the CDR3 is TGTGCCAGCAGCTTGGGGGGGGGGGCCGAGCAGTACTTC. The chain is built from TRBV5-6 and TRBJ2-7; possibly TRBD2 for D (7 bases). The ends were cut back, 0 bases at V and 6 bases at J, with 10 bases in the middle. CDR3 length: 13 residues. CDR1 and CDR2 from the germline V gene are SGHDT and YYEEEE.